A selection of T cell receptor beta chains follows, all from one sample in a study of CD8 T cells in ankylosing spondylitis. Via MiXCR, TCRdb re-called the 5' RACE reads, giving one row per CDR3 protein. The table records about 840,000 distinct CDR3 sequences, approximately 12% of them present only once. Sequencing input: blood, either unsorted or a sorted T cell fraction (not recorded which). These receptors were taken from a male donor with ankylosing spondylitis. Each CDR3 is given with its conserved first and last residue. The D gene is left open where the match is weak. Clone sizes are given selectively: once, few, many, or a class where the clone is expanded.

few,NA,TRBV4-2,TRBJ2-5,TGTGCCAGCAGCCAAGAAGTCGGTCGGTCCGGGGAGACCCAGTACTTC,CASSQEVGRSGETQYF
NA,NA,TRBV4-3,TRBJ2-1,TGCGCCAGCAGCCAAACGGACCTACACAATGAGCAGTTCTTC,CASSQTDLHNEQFF
NA,NA,TRBV20-1,TRBJ2-5,TGCAGTGCTATCCCCCCGGGGGCGATGGAGACCCAGTACTTC,CSAIPPGAMETQYF
few,TRBD2,TRBV5-6,TRBJ2-1,TGTGCCAGCAGGGGACTAGCGGAAATCAATGAGCAGTTCTTC,CASRGLAEINEQFF
many,NA,TRBV20-1,TRBJ1-4,TGCAGTGCTAGGGGATCTTCGGCGGGGGCTAATGAAAAACTGTTTTTT,CSARGSSAGANEKLFF
NA,NA,TRBV6-1,TRBJ1-2,TGTGCCAGCAGAACCGGGCTAACTCTAAGGGGCTACACCTTC,CASRTGLTLRGYTF
few,NA,TRBV20-1,TRBJ1-1,TGCAGTGCCAAGACCGGGACCCTAGAGAACACTGAAGCTTTCTTT,CSAKTGTLENTEAFF
few,TRBD2,TRBV7-8,TRBJ2-3,TGTGCCAGCAGCTTAAGCGGGCGGGGGGTTTCAGATACGCAGTATTTT,CASSLSGRGVSDTQYF
NA,NA,TRBV7-2,TRBJ2-1,TGTGCCAGCAGCACCTCCTACTCAAAGTCGAATGAGCAGTTCTTC,CASSTSYSKSNEQFF
NA,NA,TRBV5-1,TRBJ2-7,TGCGCCAGCAGCTTGGTGCAGCCACCCTACGAGCAGTACTTC,CASSLVQPPYEQYF
few,TRBD1,TRBV27,TRBJ2-3,TGTGCCAGCAGACCTTGGGAACAGGGGGGCGCAGATACGCAGTATTTT,CASRPWEQGGADTQYF
NA,NA,TRBV4-3,TRBJ2-2,TGCGCCAGCAGCCAACGACCCGGGGCCGGGGAGCTGTTTTTT,CASSQRPGAGELFF
few,NA,TRBV12-3/TRBV12-4,TRBJ1-4,TGTGCCAGCAGTTTGGGGAGGGAGACAGGTGAAAAACTGTTTTTT,CASSLGRETGEKLFF
NA,TRBD2,TRBV5-1,TRBJ2-3,TGCGCCAGCAGCTTGGGCGGACTAGCGGGATGGGCAGATACGCAGTATTTT,CASSLGGLAGWADTQYF
NA,NA,TRBV18,TRBJ1-4,TGTGCCAGCTCACCAAACGTGGTCAATGAAAAACTGTTTTTT,CASSPNVVNEKLFF
few,NA,TRBV10-3,TRBJ1-1,TGTGCCATCAGTGAGCGGCCTGGGCAGGGAGTGTTGAACACTGAAGCTTTCTTT,CAISERPGQGVLNTEAFF
NA,NA,TRBV4-3,TRBJ2-1,TGCGCCAGCAGCCAAGTCTCCGGGGGGCAGTTCTTC,CASSQVSGGQFF
NA,TRBD1,TRBV12-3/TRBV12-4,TRBJ1-5,TGTGCCAGCTGCATGGGGGGACAGGGAAGACAGCCCCAGCATTTT,CASCMGGQGRQPQHF
NA,TRBD2,TRBV10-3,TRBJ2-7,TGTGCCATCAGTGGAGCGGGATACGAGCAGTACTTC,CAISGAGYEQYF
NA,NA,TRBV20-1,TRBJ2-5,TGCAGTGCTCGGGGAAGGGGTAGGCAAGAGACCCAGTACTTC,CSARGRGRQETQYF
many,TRBD1,TRBV6-5,TRBJ1-5,TGTGCCAGCAGTTATCGACAGGGGAGCAATCAGCCCCAGCATTTT,CASSYRQGSNQPQHF
many,NA,TRBV10-3,TRBJ1-4,TGTGCCATCAGTGAAGGGGACGCCCCTGAAAAACTGTTTTTT,CAISEGDAPEKLFF
few,TRBD1,TRBV5-4,TRBJ1-2,TGTGCCAGCAGCCCTGGACAGGGGCGCCCCTATGGCTACACCTTC,CASSPGQGRPYGYTF
many,NA,TRBV18,TRBJ1-1,TGTGCCAGCTCAGCAAGGGGATCTGAAGCTTTCTTT,CASSARGSEAFF
few,TRBD1,TRBV6-1,TRBJ1-5,TGTGCCAGCAGGCAACAGGGGTATAGCAATCAGCCCCAGCATTTT,CASRQQGYSNQPQHF
few,TRBD1,TRBV7-2,TRBJ1-2,TGTGCCAGCAGCCCTCAGGGACAGTTTCCCTATGGCTACACCTTC,CASSPQGQFPYGYTF
few,TRBD2,TRBV29-1,TRBJ2-1,TGCAGCGCCCGCCGGACTAGCATCAATGAGCAGTTCTTC,CSARRTSINEQFF
NA,NA,TRBV5-1,TRBJ1-6,TGCGCCAGCAGCCTATGGGCAGGGCGAGGTAATTCACCCCTCCACTTT,CASSLWAGRGNSPLHF
few,TRBD1,TRBV4-1,TRBJ2-5,TGCGCCAGCAGCCTTCGGGACAGTAAAGAGACCCAGTACTTC,CASSLRDSKETQYF
NA,NA,TRBV5-1,TRBJ2-2,TGCGCCAGCAGCTTGACCGGCAGCTACACCGGGGAGCTGTTTTTT,CASSLTGSYTGELFF
few,NA,TRBV4-3,TRBJ1-1,TGCGCCAGCAGCCAAGGCTGGGCATCGGACACTGAAGCTTTCTTT,CASSQGWASDTEAFF
few,TRBD1,TRBV18,TRBJ2-1,TGTGCCAGCTTCCGGGACAGGGGGTCCAATGAGCAGTTCTTC,CASFRDRGSNEQFF
few,NA,TRBV7-2,TRBJ2-3,TGTGCCAGCAGCTTAAGGGATAATGGCGGGGGCACAGATACGCAGTATTTT,CASSLRDNGGGTDTQYF
few,NA,TRBV4-2,TRBJ1-1,TGTGCCAGCAGCCACATTTCCCGGGACGGTGAAGCTTTCTTT,CASSHISRDGEAFF
NA,NA,TRBV12-3/TRBV12-4,TRBJ1-1,TGTGCCAGCAGTTTGTTTTCCCAGGAAGCTTTCTTT,CASSLFSQEAFF
NA,NA,TRBV5-1,TRBJ2-3,TGCGCCAGCACCCGACCGGGGGACCCTGGGATAGATACGCAGTATTTT,CASTRPGDPGIDTQYF
many,TRBD2,TRBV5-1,TRBJ2-4,TGCGCCAGCAGCTTGTACACTAGCGGGAGGGAGCAAAACATTCAGTACTTC,CASSLYTSGREQNIQYF
few,NA,TRBV5-5,TRBJ1-6,TGTGCCAGCAGCACCCGGGACGGCTATAATTCACCCCTCCACTTT,CASSTRDGYNSPLHF
NA,NA,TRBV6-1,TRBJ2-1,TGTGCCAGCAGTCCGATACGGGACGGCCATGAGCAGTTCTTC,CASSPIRDGHEQFF
few,NA,TRBV20-1,TRBJ2-3,TGCAGCGGCTACTCCACTAGCACAGATACGCAGTATTTT,CSGYSTSTDTQYF
few,NA,TRBV20-1,TRBJ2-7,TGCAGTGCTTCCCGGACTCGTTACTCCTACGAGCAGTACTTC,CSASRTRYSYEQYF
NA,NA,TRBV4-3,TRBJ2-7,TGCGCCAGCAGCCAAGATTATGGGACGCCCTACGAGCAGTACTTC,CASSQDYGTPYEQYF
NA,NA,TRBV10-3,TRBJ1-2,TGTGCCCCGAGGACACCCCACTATGGCTACACCTTC,CAPRTPHYGYTF
NA,TRBD1,TRBV5-1,TRBJ1-6,TGCGCCAGCAGCGGAGGGACAGGGGATACCTCACCCCTCCACTTT,CASSGGTGDTSPLHF
NA,TRBD1,TRBV7-3,TRBJ2-1,TGTGCCAGCAGCTTAATGCCCCGGGACAGGGGAGGCAATGAGCAGTTCTTC,CASSLMPRDRGGNEQFF
many,NA,TRBV5-1,TRBJ2-7,TGCGCCAGCAGCTTGGACAGGGTCACCTACGAGCAGTACTTC,CASSLDRVTYEQYF
NA,NA,TRBV9,TRBJ1-1,TGTGCCAGCAGCGCGAGAGTGGGGACTGAAGCTTTCTTT,CASSARVGTEAFF
NA,NA,TRBV5-1,TRBJ2-1,TGCGCCAGCAGCTTGCAAGGGCCTCCCTTCAATGAGCAGTTCTTC,CASSLQGPPFNEQFF
NA,TRBD2,TRBV10-3,TRBJ2-1,TGTGCCACAGAGGTAGCGGGAGGAATCCGGCTCTACAATGAGCAGTTCTTC,CATEVAGGIRLYNEQFF
NA,NA,TRBV2,TRBJ1-2,TGTGCCACTAAGCAGGGCTTCGTTGACGGCTACACCTTC,CATKQGFVDGYTF
NA,NA,TRBV9,TRBJ1-1,TGTGCCAGCAGCGGTCGAAGAGACAGAGCTTTCTTT,CASSGRRDRAFF
few,NA,TRBV9,TRBJ1-2,TGTGCCAGCAGCGTCGGAACCTGGACTCCCTATGGCTACACCTTC,CASSVGTWTPYGYTF
few,NA,TRBV11-3,TRBJ2-7,TGTGCCAGCAGCTTACCCAGGACCCTGGGGGGTGACGAGCAGTACTTC,CASSLPRTLGGDEQYF